The 10 T cell receptor beta chains in this list originate from one sample, sequenced in a study of shared clonotypes between healthy human individuals. The table came from immunoSEQ multiplex PCR; TCRdb's copy has only in-frame clones and leaves some out. The data show over 400,000 clones, around 96% seen once. Material for sequencing was naive CD4+ T cells sorted from blood. Subset: CD45RA+ positively selected. The receptors derive from a woman in her twenties or thirties in good health.

The chain is built from TRBV19 and TRBJ2-5; 7 positions agree with TRBD2. The V segment lost 5 bases and the J segment 5 bases; nucleotides outside the gene matches: 11. CDR3 size: 15 residues. Germline V gene lookup returns CDR1 LNHDA and CDR2 SQIVND (reference sequence). For the CDR3, the DNA is TGTGCCAGTAGTCCGGGACCCGGGGAGGGTGAGACCCAGTACTTC. This translates into CASSPGPGEGETQYF.

This chain links TRBV27 with TRBJ2-7; no definite D call. This CDR3 is 12 amino acids long. Germline CDR1 is MNHEY and CDR2 is SMNVEV (reference sequence). V lost 6 bases to trimming and J lost 4 bases, with 10 bases between them. The CDR3 region has the DNA TGTGCCAGCAGCGGGCTCGGGTACGAGCAGTACTTC. Residues: CASSGLGYEQYF.

The rearrangement links TRBV6-5 to TRBJ1-3; D unclear. Germline CDR1 is MNHEY and CDR2 is SVGAGI. CDR3 length: 15 residues. V was shortened by 0 bases and J by 2 bases, with 8 bases between the two germline ends. Written as DNA, the CDR3 is TGTGCCAGCAGTTACTCGACGACGGCTGGAAACACCATATATTTT. As protein: CASSYSTTAGNTIYF.

The chain uses TRBV23-1 and TRBJ2-1; 10 bases match TRBD1. TRBV23-1 has ORF status, its function being uncertain. The CDR3 covers 16 residues. Unmatched junction bases numbered 8, after V lost 2 bases and J lost 7 bases. CDR3 DNA: TGCGCCAGCAGTCAAGCCAGACAGGGGGCTAATAATGAGCAGTTCTTC. It codes for CASSQARQGANNEQFF.

V is TRBV5-6 and J is TRBJ2-5, with D possibly being TRBD1 or TRBD2 (5 bases each). The DNA end favors TRBJ2-7, so the J call may be wrong. CDR1 SGHDT and CDR2 YYEEEE come from the germline V gene. CDR3 size: 15 residues. The CDR3 sequence: CASSPAGQGAYEQYF. The CDR3, as DNA: TGTGCCAGCAGCCCAGCCGGGCAGGGAGCCTACGAGCAGTACTTC.

This clone turned up a few times. The chain joins TRBV28 to TRBJ1-1; no clear D gene. CDR3 length: 11 residues. V was trimmed by 5 bases and J by 5 bases, leaving 6 bases between them. The germline gives CDR1 MDHEN, CDR2 SYDVKM. The CDR3 sequence is CASSEVTEAFF. The CDR3 nucleotides read TGTGCCAGCAGTGAGGTGACTGAAGCTTTCTTT.

The chain carries TRBV9 and TRBJ2-3; unclear D gene. The V gene lost 4 bases and the J gene lost 2 bases, with 8 bases spanning the gap. Germline CDR1 SGDLS, CDR2 YYNGEE. The CDR3 has 13 residues. The CDR3 spells CASSRLDTDTQYF. The DNA for the CDR3 is TGTGCCAGCAGCCGACTCGACACAGATACGCAGTATTTT.

The chain couples TRBV11-3 to TRBJ2-1; the match to TRBD1 covers 8 bases. J lost 2 bases, V lost 1 base, and 10 bases had no gene match. Germline V gene lookup returns CDR1 SGHNT and CDR2 YENEEA. This CDR3 has 18 residues. The CDR3 sequence: CASSLVERQGYAYNEQFF. DNA of the CDR3: TGTGCCAGCAGCTTAGTGGAAAGACAGGGGTACGCCTACAATGAGCAGTTCTTC.

This chain connects TRBV28 to TRBJ2-7, with 14 bases aligning to TRBD2. This CDR3 contains 16 residues. Germline V CDR1 and CDR2: MDHEN, SYDVKM. The V gene end was trimmed by 7 bases and the J gene end by 2 bases; junction bases not matched to a gene: 7. The CDR3 region has the DNA TGTGCCAGCACCACCGGGACTAGCGGGGGACCCTACGAGCAGTACTTC. Protein product: CASTTGTSGGPYEQYF.

V is TRBV11-2 and J is TRBJ2-1, with TRBD2 as a possible D gene (5 bases). CDR1 is SGHAT and CDR2 is FQNNGV in the germline V gene. The CDR3 has 15 residues. V lost 5 bases and J 0 bases, leaving 11 bases between the germline ends. In DNA form, the CDR3 reads TGTGCCAGCAGCGAAAGCGGAAACTCCTACAATGAGCAGTTCTTC. Translated, it gives CASSESGNSYNEQFF.